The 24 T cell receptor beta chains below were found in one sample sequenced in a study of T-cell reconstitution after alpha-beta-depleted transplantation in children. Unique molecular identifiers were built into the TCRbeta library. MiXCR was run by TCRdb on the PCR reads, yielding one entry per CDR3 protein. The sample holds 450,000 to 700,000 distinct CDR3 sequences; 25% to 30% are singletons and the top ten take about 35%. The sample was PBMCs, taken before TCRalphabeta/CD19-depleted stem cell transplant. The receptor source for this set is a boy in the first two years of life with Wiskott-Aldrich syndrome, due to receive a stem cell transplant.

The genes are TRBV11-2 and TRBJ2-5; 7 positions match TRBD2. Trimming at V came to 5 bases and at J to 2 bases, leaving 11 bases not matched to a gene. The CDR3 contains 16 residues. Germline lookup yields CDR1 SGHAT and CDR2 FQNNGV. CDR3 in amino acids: CASSLGKTSRQETQYF. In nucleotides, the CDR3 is TGTGCCAGCAGCCTGGGGAAGACTAGCCGTCAAGAGACCCAGTACTTC.

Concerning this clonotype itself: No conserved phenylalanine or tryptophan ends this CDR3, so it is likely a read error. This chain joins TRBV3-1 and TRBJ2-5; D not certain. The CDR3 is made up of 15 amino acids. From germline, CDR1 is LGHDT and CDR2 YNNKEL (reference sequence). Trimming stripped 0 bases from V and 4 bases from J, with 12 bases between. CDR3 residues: CASSQDDPWGETQYL. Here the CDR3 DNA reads TGTGCCAGCAGCCAAGATGATCCCTGGGGAGAGACCCAGTACCTC.

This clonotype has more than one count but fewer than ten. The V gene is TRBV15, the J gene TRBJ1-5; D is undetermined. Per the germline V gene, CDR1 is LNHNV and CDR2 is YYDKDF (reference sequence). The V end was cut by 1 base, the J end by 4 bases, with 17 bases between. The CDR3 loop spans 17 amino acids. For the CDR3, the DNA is TGTGCCACCAGCAGAGCTGTAGGGTGGGCCAGGAATCAGCCCCAGCATTTT. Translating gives CATSRAVGWARNQPQHF. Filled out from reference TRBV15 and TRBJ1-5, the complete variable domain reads DAMVIQNPRYQVTQFGKPVTLSCSQTLNHNVMYWYQQKSSQAPKLLFHYYDKDFNNEADTPDNFQSRRPNTSFCFLDIRSPGLGDTAMYLCATSRAVGWARNQPQHFGDGTRLSIL.

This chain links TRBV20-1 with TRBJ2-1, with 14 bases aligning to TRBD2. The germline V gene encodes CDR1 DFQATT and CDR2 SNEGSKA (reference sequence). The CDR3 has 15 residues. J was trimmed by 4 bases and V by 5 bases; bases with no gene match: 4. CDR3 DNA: TGCAGTGCTCTCAGACTAGCGGGAGGGTACAATGAGCAGTTCTTC. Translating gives CSALRLAGGYNEQFF.

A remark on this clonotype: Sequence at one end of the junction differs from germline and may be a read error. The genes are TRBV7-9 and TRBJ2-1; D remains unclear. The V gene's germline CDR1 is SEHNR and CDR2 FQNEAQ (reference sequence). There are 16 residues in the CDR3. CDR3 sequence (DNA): TGTGCCAGCAGCTTAGCTGGCCTTCGCTCCTACAATGAGCATTTCTTC. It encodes CASSLAGLRSYNEHFF.

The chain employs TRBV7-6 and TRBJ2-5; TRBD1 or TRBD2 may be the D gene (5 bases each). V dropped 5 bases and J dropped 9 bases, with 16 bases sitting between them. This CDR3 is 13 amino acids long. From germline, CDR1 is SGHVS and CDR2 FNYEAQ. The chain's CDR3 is CASSLEQAGAQYF. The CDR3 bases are TGTGCCAGCAGCCTCGAACAGGCCGGGGCCCAGTACTTC. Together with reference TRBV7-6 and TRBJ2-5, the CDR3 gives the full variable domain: GAGVSQSPRYKVTKRGQDVALRCDPISGHVSLYWYRQALGQGPEFLTYFNYEAQQDKSGLPNDRFSAERPEGSISTLTIQRTEQRDSAMYRCASSLEQAGAQYFGPGTRLLVL.

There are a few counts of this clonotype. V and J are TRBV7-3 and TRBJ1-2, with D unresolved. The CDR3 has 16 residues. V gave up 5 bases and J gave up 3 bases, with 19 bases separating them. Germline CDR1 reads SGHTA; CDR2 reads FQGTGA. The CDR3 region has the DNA TGTGCCAGCAGCGAAACTCCCAGGACTGGGCACTATGGCTACACCTTC. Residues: CASSETPRTGHYGYTF.

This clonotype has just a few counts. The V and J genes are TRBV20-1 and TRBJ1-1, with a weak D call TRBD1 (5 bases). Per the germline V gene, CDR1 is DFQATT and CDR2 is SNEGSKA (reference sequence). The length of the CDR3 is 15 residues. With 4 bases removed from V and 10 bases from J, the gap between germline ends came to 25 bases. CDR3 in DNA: TGCAGTGCTACCATACCAGGGTTCGACACGGCTGGAGCTTTCTTT. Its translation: CSATIPGFDTAGAFF.

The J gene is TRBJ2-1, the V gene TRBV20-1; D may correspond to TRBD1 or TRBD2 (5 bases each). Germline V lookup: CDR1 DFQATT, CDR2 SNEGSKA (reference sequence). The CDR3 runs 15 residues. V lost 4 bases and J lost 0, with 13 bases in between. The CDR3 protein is CSANEGRSSYNEQFF. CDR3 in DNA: TGCAGTGCTAACGAGGGGCGAAGCTCCTACAATGAGCAGTTCTTC.

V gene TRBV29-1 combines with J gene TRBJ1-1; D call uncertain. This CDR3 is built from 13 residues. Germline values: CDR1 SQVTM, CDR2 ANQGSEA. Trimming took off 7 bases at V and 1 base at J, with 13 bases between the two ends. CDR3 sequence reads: CSASVGRNTEAFF. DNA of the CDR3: TGCAGCGCCTCGGTAGGCCGGAACACTGAAGCTTTCTTT.

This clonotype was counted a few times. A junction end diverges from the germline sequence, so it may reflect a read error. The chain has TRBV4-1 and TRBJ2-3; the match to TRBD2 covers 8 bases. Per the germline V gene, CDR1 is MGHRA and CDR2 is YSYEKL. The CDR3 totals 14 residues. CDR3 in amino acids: CVSSQGTRGDTQYF. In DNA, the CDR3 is TGCGTCAGCAGCCAAGGGACTAGGGGAGATACGCAGTATTTT.

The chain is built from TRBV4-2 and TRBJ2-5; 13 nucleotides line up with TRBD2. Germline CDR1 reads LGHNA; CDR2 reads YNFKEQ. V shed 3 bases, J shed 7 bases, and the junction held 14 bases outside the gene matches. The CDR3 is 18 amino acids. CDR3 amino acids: CASSQGPPTSGRARTQYF. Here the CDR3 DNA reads TGTGCCAGCAGCCAGGGCCCCCCCACTAGCGGGAGGGCCCGGACCCAGTACTTC.

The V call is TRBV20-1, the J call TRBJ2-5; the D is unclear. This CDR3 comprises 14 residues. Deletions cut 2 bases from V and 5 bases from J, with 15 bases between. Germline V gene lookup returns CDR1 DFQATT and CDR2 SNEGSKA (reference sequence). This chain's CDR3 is CSARSIDNRETQYF. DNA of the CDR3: TGCAGTGCTAGATCCATCGACAACCGGGAGACCCAGTACTTC.

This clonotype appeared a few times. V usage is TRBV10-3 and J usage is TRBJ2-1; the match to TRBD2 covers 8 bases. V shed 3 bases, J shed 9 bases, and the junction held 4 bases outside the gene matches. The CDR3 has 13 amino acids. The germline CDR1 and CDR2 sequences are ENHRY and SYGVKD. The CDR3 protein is CAISEHGRGEQFF. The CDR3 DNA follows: TGTGCCATCAGTGAACACGGGAGGGGTGAGCAGTTCTTC.

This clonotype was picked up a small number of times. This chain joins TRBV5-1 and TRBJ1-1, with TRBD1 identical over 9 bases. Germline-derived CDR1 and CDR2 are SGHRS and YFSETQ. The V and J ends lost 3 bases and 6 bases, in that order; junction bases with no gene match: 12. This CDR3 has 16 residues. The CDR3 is CASSSRVGTGLAEAFF. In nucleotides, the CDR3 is TGCGCCAGCAGCTCCAGGGTCGGGACAGGGTTAGCTGAAGCTTTCTTT.

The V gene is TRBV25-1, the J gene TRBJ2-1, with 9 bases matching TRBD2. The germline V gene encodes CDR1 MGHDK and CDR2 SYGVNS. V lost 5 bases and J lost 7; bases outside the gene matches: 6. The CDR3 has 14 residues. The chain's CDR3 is CASSYSGSLNEQFF. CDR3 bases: TGTGCCAGCAGTTATAGCGGGAGTTTAAATGAGCAGTTCTTC.

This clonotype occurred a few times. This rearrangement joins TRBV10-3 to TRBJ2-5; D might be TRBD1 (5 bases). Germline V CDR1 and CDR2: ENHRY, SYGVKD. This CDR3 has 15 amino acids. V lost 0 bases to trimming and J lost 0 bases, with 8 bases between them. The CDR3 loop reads CAISESTGDQETQYF. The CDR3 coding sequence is TGTGCCATCAGTGAGTCCACAGGCGACCAAGAGACCCAGTACTTC.

The CDR3 region has the DNA TGCGCCAGCAGCCAAGACATCAGGGTGTGGGAGCAGTACTTC. This gives the protein CASSQDIRVWEQYF. The V and J genes are TRBV4-1 and TRBJ2-7; a possible D gene is TRBD1 (5 bases). The CDR3 is 14 residues long. Between the trimmed V and J ends, which lost 0 bases and 7 bases, there was a span of 13 bases. The germline CDR1 and CDR2 sequences are MGHRA and YSYEKL.

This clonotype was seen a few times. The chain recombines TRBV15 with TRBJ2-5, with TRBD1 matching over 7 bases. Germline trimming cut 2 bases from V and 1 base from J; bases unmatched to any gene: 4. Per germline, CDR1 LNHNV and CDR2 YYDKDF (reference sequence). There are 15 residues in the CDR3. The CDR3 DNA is TGTGCCACCAGCAGAACGACAGGGTTCCAAGAGACCCAGTACTTC. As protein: CATSRTTGFQETQYF.

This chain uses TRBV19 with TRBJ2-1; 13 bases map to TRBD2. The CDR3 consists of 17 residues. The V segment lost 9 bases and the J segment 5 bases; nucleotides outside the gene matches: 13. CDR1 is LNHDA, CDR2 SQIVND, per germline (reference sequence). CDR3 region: CASEKIPGTSGDNEQFF. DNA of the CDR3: TGTGCCAGCGAAAAAATACCAGGGACTAGCGGGGACAATGAGCAGTTCTTC.

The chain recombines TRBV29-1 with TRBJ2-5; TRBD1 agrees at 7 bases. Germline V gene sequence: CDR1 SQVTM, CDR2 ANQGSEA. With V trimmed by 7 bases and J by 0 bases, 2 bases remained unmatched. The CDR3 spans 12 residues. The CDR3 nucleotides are TGCAGCGCCGGACAGGACCAAGAGACCCAGTACTTC. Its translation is CSAGQDQETQYF.

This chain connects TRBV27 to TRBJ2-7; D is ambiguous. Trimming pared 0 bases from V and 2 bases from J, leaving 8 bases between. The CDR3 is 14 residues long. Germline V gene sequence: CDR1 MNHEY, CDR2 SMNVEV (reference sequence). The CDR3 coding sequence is TGTGCCAGCAGTTTATCCTTCCCGGCCTACGAGCAGTACTTC. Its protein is CASSLSFPAYEQYF.

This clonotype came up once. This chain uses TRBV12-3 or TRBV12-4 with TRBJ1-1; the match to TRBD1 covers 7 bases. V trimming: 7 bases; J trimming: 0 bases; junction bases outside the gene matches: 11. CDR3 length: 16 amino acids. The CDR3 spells CASKESGGMLNTEAFF. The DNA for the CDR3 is TGTGCCAGCAAAGAGTCAGGGGGGATGTTGAACACTGAAGCTTTCTTT.

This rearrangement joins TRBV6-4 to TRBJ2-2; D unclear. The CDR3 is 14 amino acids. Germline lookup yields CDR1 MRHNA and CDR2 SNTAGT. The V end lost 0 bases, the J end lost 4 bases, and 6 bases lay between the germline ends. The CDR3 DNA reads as TGTGCCAGCAGTGACTCGTCAGCCACCGGGGAGCTGTTTTTT. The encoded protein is CASSDSSATGELFF.